This section outlines one TCR beta chain sequence together with its context. This clone appeared a single time. What this receptor recognizes is not known. No base-level quality is on record; no much larger clone is a single base apart. Clipping removes 4 bases from V and 9 bases from J, with 4 as the unmatched junction base count. According to the germline V gene, CDR1 reads SGDLS and CDR2 reads YYNGEE. Inclusive of the bounding cysteine and phenylalanine, the CDR3 is 13 residues long. The sequence is cut down to CDR3 DNA, 39 bases in frame from base 1. Collaborating institutions collected whole blood in K2EDTA tubes following their own protocols. For TCRbeta analysis, collaborators shipped samples in one of three forms: frozen whole blood, isolated PBMCs, or DNA extracted from either of those sample types. This record belongs to a study of blood T cell repertoires in COVID-19 (dated by TCRdb to about 2020). A note on the overall study: Collaborator samples came from the United States, Italy and Spain and covered acute and convalescent phases of COVID-19. The prospective study material was composed of cDNA or gDNA derived from T cells, B-cell-depleted T cells, or PBMCs. The dataset comprised deeply sampled blood TCRbeta repertoires from subjects exposed to, actively infected with, or recovered from COVID-19. A freely available public database, intended as a resource for researchers studying the immune response to SARS-CoV-2, is where the repertoires were released. The samples were drawn from the first 160 participants of the ongoing ImmuneRACE study and from 1,254 subjects provided by 6 global collaborators. Sample metadata almost always included a de-identified subject ID, COVID-19 status, age in years and sex. Where available, HLA class I and class II types were obtained from metadata supplied by the sample provider rather than from assay-based typing. The paper as a whole reports these results and caveats: Clinical and demographic metadata were provided uncurated, with the amount varying by source and participant.

TCRbeta CDR3 regions were amplified from genomic DNA using the immunoSEQ Assay, a bias-controlled multiplex PCR. On the study's bioinformatics: Within the assay, amplification of reference gene primers was used to estimate how many nucleated cells each sample contained. To quantify the absolute abundance of each unique TCRbeta CDR3 rearrangement, sequence reads were collapsed and filtered. Productive Simpson clonality was computed per sample as the square root of Simpson's diversity index over productive rearrangements. The immuneACCESS repertoire file appears here via TCRdb, limited to in-frame rearrangements. These files lack a portion of the clones; in checked studies, under half of the deficit traces to unresolved V genes, and the cause of the others is not known. The DNA was the basis for D and trimming; V, J and clone size are from that table. This sample gives around 200,000 clones in total; approximately 85% of them show up just once. The ten largest account for 9.8% of the sample.

The clonotype was recovered from a woman of 80 years or more with acute or convalescent COVID-19. The sequencing sample was made of peripheral blood. The chain is assembled from TRBV9 and TRBJ1-2, and 12 junctional nucleotides match TRBD1. Read as DNA, the sequence is TGTGCCAGCAGCACCGGGACAGGGGGCCGCTACACCTTC. The encoded protein is CASSTGTGGRYTF.